This T cell receptor beta chain was sequenced during a study of regulatory T cells in long-lasting Graves disease. This sample's time point: newly diagnosed GD, antithyroid drugs for less than 3 months. PBMC RNA served as the TCR library source. The germline V gene encodes CDR1 MNHEY and CDR2 SMNVEV (reference sequence). Between the trimmed V and J ends, which lost 5 bases and 13 bases, there was a span of 15 bases. The CDR3 spans 13 residues. This clonotype was counted at least ten times. Its antigen is still unknown. General study findings and limits: There were preferences for TRBV28, TRBJ1-2 and TRBJ2-5 in persistent disease.

CDR3 regions were amplified by Arm-PCR using iRepertoire HTBI primers to build TCR beta libraries. MiXCR was run by TCRdb on the multiplex PCR reads, yielding one entry per CDR3 protein. The sample has some 490,000 distinct CDR3 sequences, around 12% seen once. The data were also submitted as part of a second study, on T cells in Graves' hyperthyroidism and ophthalmopathy. That paper notes: From stable hyperthyroidism, ophthalmopathy was set apart by a 13 V-J model.

This TCR was sampled from a woman aged 30 to 39 with Graves disease. This material consisted of peripheral blood mononuclear cells (PBMCs), taken at new diagnosis, from a patient treated with antithyroid drugs. The chain is built from TRBV27 and TRBJ1-6; D uncertain. CDR3 region: CASSLTRLSPLHF. DNA for the CDR3: TGTGCCAGCAGTCTAACCCGGTTGAGCCCCCTCCACTTT.